These T cell receptor beta chains were read from a single sample in a study of T-cell reconstitution after alpha-beta-depleted transplantation in children. TCRdb called the PCR reads again in MiXCR, with one record for every CDR3 protein. The table has about 91,000 distinct CDR3 sequences, 8% to 9% seen once. This sample comprised PBMCs from the stem cell graft donor, obtained from the stem cell graft. All receptors derive from a human donor who donated a stem cell graft to a child with congenital amegakaryocytic thrombocytopenia. CDR3s include the opening cysteine and the closing phenylalanine or tryptophan. Fields, in order: V gene, D gene, J gene, CDR3 length, clone size, CDR3 DNA, CDR3 protein. D genes are given only for firm matches. Clone size appears in some rows only: once, few, many, or a class for an expanded clone.

v_call: TRBV5-1
d_call: NA
j_call: TRBJ2-6
cdr3_length: 15
clone_size: many
cdr3_nt: TGCGCCAGCAAGTCCGGACCCTCTGGGGCCAACGTCCTGACTTTC
cdr3_aa: CASKSGPSGANVLTF

v_call: TRBV5-1
d_call: NA
j_call: TRBJ2-7
cdr3_length: 14
clone_size: many
cdr3_nt: TGCGCCAGCAGCTTGGCAGGGCGAACCTACGAGCAGTACTTC
cdr3_aa: CASSLAGRTYEQYF

v_call: TRBV29-1
d_call: TRBD2
j_call: TRBJ2-4
cdr3_length: 15
clone_size: NA
cdr3_nt: TGCAGCGAAAGTTGGGGGGGAGACACCAAAAACATTCAGTACTTC
cdr3_aa: CSESWGGDTKNIQYF

v_call: TRBV6-2/TRBV6-3
d_call: TRBD2
j_call: TRBJ2-1
cdr3_length: 21
clone_size: many
cdr3_nt: TGTGCCAGCAGTTACGTCAGCATTCTAGCGGGAGGGCCCTACTCCTACAATGAGCAGTTCTTC
cdr3_aa: CASSYVSILAGGPYSYNEQFF

v_call: TRBV2
d_call: NA
j_call: TRBJ1-3
cdr3_length: 13
clone_size: many
cdr3_nt: TGTGCCAGCAGTGAAGAGGTACGAAACACCATATATTTT
cdr3_aa: CASSEEVRNTIYF

v_call: TRBV3-1
d_call: NA
j_call: TRBJ2-2
cdr3_length: 16
clone_size: many
cdr3_nt: TGTGCCAGCAGCCCCCCAAGGGGGGAGAACACCGGGGAGCTGTTTTTT
cdr3_aa: CASSPPRGENTGELFF

v_call: TRBV20-1
d_call: NA
j_call: TRBJ2-1
cdr3_length: 15
clone_size: many
cdr3_nt: TGCAGTGCCCCGGACCTACGGAGCTCCTACAATGAGCAGTTCTTC
cdr3_aa: CSAPDLRSSYNEQFF

v_call: TRBV20-1
d_call: TRBD2
j_call: TRBJ2-1
cdr3_length: 16
clone_size: many
cdr3_nt: TGCAGTGCTAGAGTTGTATCTAGCGGGAGTGGGAATGAGCAGTTCTTC
cdr3_aa: CSARVVSSGSGNEQFF

v_call: TRBV7-2
d_call: TRBD1
j_call: TRBJ2-7
cdr3_length: 14
clone_size: few
cdr3_nt: TGTGCCAGCAGCCCCGGGACAGGGGCCGCGAGTATGTACTTC
cdr3_aa: CASSPGTGAASMYF

v_call: TRBV12-3/TRBV12-4
d_call: NA
j_call: TRBJ2-7
cdr3_length: 13
clone_size: many
cdr3_nt: TGTGCCAGCAGTCGAGTCGCAGGGTACGAGCAGTACTTC
cdr3_aa: CASSRVAGYEQYF

v_call: TRBV29-1
d_call: TRBD2
j_call: TRBJ2-1
cdr3_length: 15
clone_size: many
cdr3_nt: TGCAGCGTGCCCCCACTAGCGGGAGGATACAATGAGCAGTTCTTC
cdr3_aa: CSVPPLAGGYNEQFF

v_call: TRBV15
d_call: NA
j_call: TRBJ2-5
cdr3_length: 14
clone_size: many
cdr3_nt: TGTGCCACCGGCGCGACTCCGTCCCCGGAGACCCAGTACTTC
cdr3_aa: CATGATPSPETQYF

v_call: TRBV6-2/TRBV6-3
d_call: NA
j_call: TRBJ1-2
cdr3_length: 16
clone_size: many
cdr3_nt: TGTGCCAGCAGTTACGGTCGAGGAGGGGCTAACTATGGCTACACCTTC
cdr3_aa: CASSYGRGGANYGYTF

v_call: TRBV20-1
d_call: TRBD2
j_call: TRBJ2-3
cdr3_length: 15
clone_size: many
cdr3_nt: TGCAGTGCCCCGACCCTAGCGGGTGGGACAGATACGCAGTATTTT
cdr3_aa: CSAPTLAGGTDTQYF

v_call: TRBV6-1
d_call: NA
j_call: TRBJ2-7
cdr3_length: 14
clone_size: NA
cdr3_nt: TGTGCCAGCAAGCGACAGGTGGTAAGCCACGAGCAGTACTTC
cdr3_aa: CASKRQVVSHEQYF

v_call: TRBV7-2
d_call: NA
j_call: TRBJ1-5
cdr3_length: 8
clone_size: NA
cdr3_nt: TGTGCTGATCAGCCCCAGCATTTT
cdr3_aa: CADQPQHF

v_call: TRBV20-1
d_call: NA
j_call: TRBJ1-2
cdr3_length: 13
clone_size: NA
cdr3_nt: TGCAGTGCATCCGGGACGGCCAACTATGGCTACACCTTC
cdr3_aa: CSASGTANYGYTF

v_call: TRBV20-1
d_call: TRBD2
j_call: TRBJ2-4
cdr3_length: 18
clone_size: many
cdr3_nt: TGCAGTGCCCAGGCCCGGGGACTAGCGGTTCTAGCCAAAAACATTCAGTACTTC
cdr3_aa: CSAQARGLAVLAKNIQYF

v_call: TRBV5-1
d_call: NA
j_call: TRBJ2-2
cdr3_length: 17
clone_size: many
cdr3_nt: TGCGCCAGCAGCCCCGGATCCTCCGGGAGCAACGCCGGGGAGCTGTTTTTT
cdr3_aa: CASSPGSSGSNAGELFF

v_call: TRBV7-9
d_call: NA
j_call: TRBJ1-4
cdr3_length: 13
clone_size: many
cdr3_nt: TGTGCCAGCAGCTTAGTGGACGGCGAAAAACTGTTTTTT
cdr3_aa: CASSLVDGEKLFF

v_call: TRBV6-1
d_call: TRBD1
j_call: TRBJ1-4
cdr3_length: 16
clone_size: many
cdr3_nt: TGTGCCAGCAGCTCGAATCACAGGGGAGCTAATGAAAAACTGTTTTTT
cdr3_aa: CASSSNHRGANEKLFF

v_call: TRBV7-9
d_call: NA
j_call: TRBJ2-5
cdr3_length: 13
clone_size: many
cdr3_nt: TGTGCCAGCAGCCGTTATAGCCAAGAGACCCAGTACTTC
cdr3_aa: CASSRYSQETQYF

v_call: TRBV14
d_call: NA
j_call: TRBJ1-1
cdr3_length: 14
clone_size: few
cdr3_nt: TGTGCCAGCAGCCAAGATCAGAGGGGTGGAGGAGCTTTCTTT
cdr3_aa: CASSQDQRGGGAFF

v_call: TRBV30
d_call: NA
j_call: TRBJ2-3
cdr3_length: 12
clone_size: many
cdr3_nt: TGTGCCTGGAGTGTACATCAAGATACGCAGTATTTT
cdr3_aa: CAWSVHQDTQYF

v_call: TRBV20-1
d_call: NA
j_call: TRBJ1-2
cdr3_length: 11
clone_size: many
cdr3_nt: TGCAGTGCCAGTCCTGTAGGTGGCTACACCTTC
cdr3_aa: CSASPVGGYTF

v_call: TRBV3-1
d_call: TRBD2
j_call: TRBJ2-1
cdr3_length: 16
clone_size: NA
cdr3_nt: TGTGCCAGCAGCCTTCGTACTAGCGGACTATACAATGAGCAGTTCTTC
cdr3_aa: CASSLRTSGLYNEQFF

v_call: TRBV12-3/TRBV12-4
d_call: NA
j_call: TRBJ2-6
cdr3_length: 12
clone_size: many
cdr3_nt: TGTGCCAGCAGTTCTGGGGCCAACGTCCTGACTTTC
cdr3_aa: CASSSGANVLTF

v_call: TRBV7-2
d_call: TRBD2
j_call: TRBJ2-7
cdr3_length: 16
clone_size: many
cdr3_nt: TGTGCCAGCAGCTTTCACTGGACTAGCGGGAGGTACGAGCAGTACTTC
cdr3_aa: CASSFHWTSGRYEQYF

v_call: TRBV20-1
d_call: TRBD2
j_call: TRBJ2-7
cdr3_length: 17
clone_size: many
cdr3_nt: TGCAGTGCGGCCTTTTGGCTAGCGGGGGGCAACTCCTACGAGCAGTACTTC
cdr3_aa: CSAAFWLAGGNSYEQYF

v_call: TRBV25-1
d_call: TRBD2
j_call: TRBJ2-2
cdr3_length: 15
clone_size: NA
cdr3_nt: TGTGCCAGCAGTGAGCTTAGCGGGGTCACCGGGGAGCTGTTTTTT
cdr3_aa: CASSELSGVTGELFF

v_call: TRBV5-1
d_call: NA
j_call: TRBJ2-1
cdr3_length: 14
clone_size: many
cdr3_nt: TGCGCCAGCAGCTTGGTTGGCCCGCTCAATGAGCAGTTCTTC
cdr3_aa: CASSLVGPLNEQFF

v_call: TRBV20-1
d_call: NA
j_call: TRBJ2-4
cdr3_length: 16
clone_size: many
cdr3_nt: TGCAGTGCTAGAGACCAAGGGGGACCCGAGAAAAACATTCAGTACTTC
cdr3_aa: CSARDQGGPEKNIQYF

v_call: TRBV20-1
d_call: TRBD1
j_call: TRBJ1-1
cdr3_length: 15
clone_size: many
cdr3_nt: TGCAGTGCCGAACGGGGCGACAGGGCGAACACTGAAGCTTTCTTT
cdr3_aa: CSAERGDRANTEAFF

v_call: TRBV7-9
d_call: TRBD2
j_call: TRBJ2-7
cdr3_length: 14
clone_size: many
cdr3_nt: TGTGCCAGCAGCTTAGGGACTAGCAGTTGGCAGCAGTACTTC
cdr3_aa: CASSLGTSSWQQYF

v_call: TRBV7-2
d_call: TRBD2
j_call: TRBJ2-3
cdr3_length: 14
clone_size: many
cdr3_nt: TGTGCCAGCAGCATAAGCGGGGGCACGGATACGCAGTATTTT
cdr3_aa: CASSISGGTDTQYF

v_call: TRBV9
d_call: NA
j_call: TRBJ2-7
cdr3_length: 14
clone_size: many
cdr3_nt: TGTGCCAGCAGCGTAGCTCCCCAGGCCTACGAGCAGTACTTC
cdr3_aa: CASSVAPQAYEQYF

v_call: TRBV18
d_call: NA
j_call: TRBJ2-1
cdr3_length: 16
clone_size: many
cdr3_nt: TGTGCCAGCTCACCACCCTCGACTAGCTCCTACAATGAGCAGTTCTTC
cdr3_aa: CASSPPSTSSYNEQFF

v_call: TRBV7-9
d_call: NA
j_call: TRBJ2-5
cdr3_length: 15
clone_size: few
cdr3_nt: TGTGCCAGCAGCTTAGCGCAAGGGGCCCGGGAGACCCAGTACTTC
cdr3_aa: CASSLAQGARETQYF